The clone carrying this T cell receptor beta chain showed up many times. Its antigen remains unknown. Graves' hyperthyroidism showing no ophthalmopathy progression within 18 months was considered stable. Fresh peripheral blood, around 9.5 ml, yielded the PBMCs. There were TCR beta CDR3 regions amplified from RNA transcripts. The HTBI primer set was used in a first-round RT-PCR of the TCR CDR3. TCRdb passed the multiplex PCR reads through MiXCR, listing each CDR3 protein once. The table lists hundreds of thousands of distinct CDR3 sequences, about 15% of them singletons. This specimen belongs to a study of T cells in Graves' hyperthyroidism and ophthalmopathy. Background on the study: Specimen type is peripheral blood, collected at initial diagnosis prior to any treatment. Study conclusions and caveats: Median prediction lead before ophthalmopathy onset was 6.5 to 7 months with the model.

Germline loops: CDR1 SGHAT, CDR2 FQNNGV. J was trimmed by 3 bases and V by 0 bases; bases with no gene match: 5. The CDR3 has 16 amino acids. The clonotype was recovered from a woman in her forties with Graves' hyperthyroidism. Sequenced sample: blood. The chain couples TRBV11-2 to TRBJ2-3; 8 nucleotides align to TRBD1. The CDR3 DNA sequence: TGTGCCAGCAGCTTAGATCCGACAGGGGTAACAGATACGCAGTATTTT. Amino acids: CASSLDPTGVTDTQYF.